Below, 19 T cell receptor beta chains from the same sample are listed, as sequenced in a study of T cell responses to AZD1222 COVID-19 vaccine. Some clones are missing from TCRdb's copy, which holds only in-frame ones; the method was immunoSEQ multiplex PCR. The data contain over 85,000 clones, about 88% of them singletons. The material sequenced was peripheral blood, taken on day 0 of AZD1222 vaccination. The receptors stem from an adult in good health.

The chain joins TRBV7-8 to TRBJ1-6; the D is unclear. The V end was cut by 5 bases, the J end by 0 bases, with 20 bases between. CDR3 size: 19 residues. In germline, CDR1 is SGHVS, CDR2 FQNEAQ. The DNA of the CDR3 is TGTGCCAGCAGCCCTCGGCCAGTGGCGGGTAGCTCCTATAATTCACCCCTCCACTTT. Protein sequence: CASSPRPVAGSSYNSPLHF.

The genes are TRBV18 and TRBJ2-1; 10 bases are shared with TRBD2. V shed 1 base and J 4 bases; nucleotides not matched to a gene: 4. This CDR3 is built from 16 residues. Germline V gene data show CDR1 as KGHSH and CDR2 as LQKENI. The CDR3 DNA reads as TGTGCCAGCTCACCACGGGGGACTAGCGTATACAATGAGCAGTTCTTC. It translates to CASSPRGTSVYNEQFF.

There are a few counts of this clone. This CDR3 reads CASSHIQSPLHF. The CDR3 DNA reads TGCGCCAGCAGCCATATACAGTCACCCCTCCACTTT. The rearrangement joins TRBV4-1 to TRBJ1-6, with D hard to call. The ends were cut back, 3 bases at V and 10 bases at J, with 7 bases in the middle. This CDR3 region has 12 residues. Germline CDR1 and CDR2: MGHRA and YSYEKL.

The chain carries TRBV11-3 and TRBJ2-5; D is perhaps TRBD2 (5 bases). This CDR3 has 13 residues. Trimming left V 2 bases short and J 6 bases short, with 10 bases between. Germline V gene data show CDR1 as SGHNT and CDR2 as YENEEA. CDR3 in amino acids: CASSLLYGKTQYF. The CDR3 DNA sequence: TGTGCCAGCAGCTTATTATACGGGAAGACCCAGTACTTC.

The chain uses TRBV5-1 and TRBJ1-3, with D perhaps matching TRBD1 (5 bases). The germline V gene encodes CDR1 SGHRS and CDR2 YFSETQ. CDR3 length: 15 amino acids. The germline V and J ends were trimmed by 1 base and 2 bases, with 10 bases remaining between them. CDR3 in amino acids: CASSLTRDPGNTIYF. The CDR3 region has the DNA TGCGCCAGCAGCTTGACTAGGGACCCTGGAAACACCATATATTTT.

The rearrangement links TRBV5-1 to TRBJ2-2, with 14 bases lining up with TRBD2. The germline V gene encodes CDR1 SGHRS and CDR2 YFSETQ. V shed 4 bases, J shed 1 base, and the junction held 9 bases outside the gene matches. The CDR3 is 19 amino acids. The CDR3, as DNA: TGCGCCAGCAGCCAGCCCGGGACTAGCGGGAGTGAGAACACCGGGGAGCTGTTTTTT. It is translated as CASSQPGTSGSENTGELFF.

The rearrangement joins TRBV5-1 to TRBJ2-1; D uncertain. Germline assignment: CDR1 SGHRS and CDR2 YFSETQ. V was clipped by 0 bases and J by 8 bases, with 6 bases between them. CDR3 length: 12 amino acids. CDR3 sequence: CASSLGADEQFF. As DNA, the CDR3 is TGCGCCAGCAGCTTGGGAGCTGATGAGCAGTTCTTC.

This clone turned up a few times. The V and J genes are TRBV9 and TRBJ2-1; a weak D match, TRBD2 (6 bases). V dropped 4 bases and J dropped 5 bases, with 16 bases sitting between them. This CDR3 is built from 15 residues. Germline CDR1 reads SGDLS; CDR2 reads YYNGEE. CDR3 DNA: TGTGCCAGCAGCCTCCTCCCCGGGAGTAACAATGAGCAGTTCTTC. It translates to CASSLLPGSNNEQFF.

The chain recombines TRBV5-1 with TRBJ1-4; 8 positions agree with TRBD1. Trimming at V came to 1 base and at J to 5 bases, leaving 4 bases not matched to a gene. Germline V lookup: CDR1 SGHRS, CDR2 YFSETQ. There are 15 residues in the CDR3. The CDR3 DNA is TGCGCCAGCAGCTTGTGGGGACAGGAAAATGAAAAACTGTTTTTT. Protein sequence: CASSLWGQENEKLFF.

CDR3 sequence reads: CASSFLTAGRETQYF. CDR3 nucleotides: TGTGCCAGCAGTTTCTTAACGGCGGGAAGGGAGACCCAGTACTTC. The V gene is TRBV27, the J gene TRBJ2-5, with a weak D call TRBD2 (6 bases). The V gene lost 3 bases and the J gene lost 5 bases, with 16 bases spanning the gap. CDR1 is MNHEY and CDR2 is SMNVEV in the germline V gene (reference sequence). CDR3 size: 15 residues.

This chain links TRBV15 with TRBJ2-2; D not certain. CDR1 and CDR2 (germline): LNHNV, YYDKDF (reference sequence). The CDR3 is made up of 14 amino acids. The germline V and J ends were trimmed by 0 bases and 0 bases, with 2 bases remaining between them. As DNA, the CDR3 is TGTGCCACCAGCAGAGAACCGAACACCGGGGAGCTGTTTTTT. The encoded protein is CATSREPNTGELFF.

The chain is built from TRBV7-9 and TRBJ1-2, with D maybe TRBD1 (5 bases). The V end lost 4 bases, the J end lost 7 bases, and 10 bases lay between the germline ends. This CDR3 has 12 residues. Germline V gene data show CDR1 as SEHNR and CDR2 as FQNEAQ (reference sequence). The CDR3 reads CASSWVDTGYTF. Here the CDR3 DNA reads TGTGCCAGCAGCTGGGTGGACACTGGCTACACCTTC.

The chain employs TRBV7-8 and TRBJ1-1; TRBD1 is a possible D gene (6 bases). This CDR3 has 15 amino acids. V was pared by 6 bases and J by 6 bases, with 20 bases between. Germline loops: CDR1 SGHVS, CDR2 FQNEAQ. The CDR3 sequence: CASRVAGAVDAEAFF. The CDR3 DNA follows: TGTGCCAGCAGAGTCGCGGGGGCGGTGGACGCTGAAGCTTTCTTT. Full variable domain (outside the CDR3, taken from reference TRBV7-8 and TRBJ1-1): GAGVSQSPRYKVAKRGQDVALRCDPISGHVSLFWYQQALGQGPEFLTYFQNEAQLDKSGLPSDRFFAERPEGSVSTLKIQRTQQEDSAVYLCASRVAGAVDAEAFFGQGTRLTVV.

This chain connects TRBV7-2 to TRBJ2-3; D is ambiguous. Trimming removed 4 bases at V and 6 bases at J, with 11 bases between. Germline V lookup: CDR1 SGHTA, CDR2 FQGNSA. This CDR3 contains 13 residues. The CDR3, as DNA: TGTGCCAGCAGCTCGACTTCTTTCGATACGCAGTATTTT. Its translation is CASSSTSFDTQYF.

The chain recombines TRBV19 with TRBJ2-2, with TRBD2 as a possible D gene (5 bases). This CDR3 is built from 18 residues. Germline V gene lookup returns CDR1 LNHDA and CDR2 SQIVND (reference sequence). The germline V and J ends were trimmed by 1 base and 4 bases, with 19 bases remaining between them. Here the CDR3 DNA reads TGTGCCAGTAGTATAGCTGGGCCAGCCCGGGGTGGCACCGGGGAGCTGTTTTTT. This gives the protein CASSIAGPARGGTGELFF.

The chain recombines TRBV14 with TRBJ1-4; D is unclear. The CDR3 totals 14 residues. The V end was cut by 1 base, the J end by 5 bases, with 8 bases between. The germline V gene encodes CDR1 SGHDN and CDR2 FVKESK. CDR3 in DNA: TGTGCCAGCAGCCAAGGGCCAAGAAATGAAAAACTGTTTTTT. This gives the protein CASSQGPRNEKLFF.

This sequence joins TRBV4-1 and TRBJ2-6; either TRBD1 or TRBD2 may supply D (7 bases each). This CDR3 is 20 amino acids long. With 3 bases removed from V and 0 bases from J, the gap between germline ends came to 21 bases. CDR1 is MGHRA, CDR2 YSYEKL, per germline. CDR3: CASSHDGRGAGGSGANVLTF. The CDR3, as DNA: TGCGCCAGCAGCCACGATGGCCGGGGGGCAGGGGGCTCTGGGGCCAACGTCCTGACTTTC.

This clone showed up just a few times. Other DNA sequences in this sample translate to the same CDR3. This rearrangement joins TRBV5-1 to TRBJ2-3; a weak D match, TRBD2 (6 bases). Trimming removed 0 bases from V and 3 bases from J, with 8 bases in between. The CDR3 contains 14 residues. Germline V gives CDR1 SGHRS, CDR2 YFSETQ. CDR3 region: CASSLGRVTDTQYF. The CDR3 DNA reads as TGCGCCAGCAGCTTGGGGAGGGTAACAGATACGCAGTATTTT.

The gene calls are TRBV5-5 and TRBJ1-2; 10 bases are a match to TRBD1. Germline V gives CDR1 SGHKS, CDR2 YYEKEE (reference sequence). V shed 3 bases, J shed 10 bases, and the junction held 6 bases outside the gene matches. The CDR3 is made up of 13 amino acids. The CDR3 sequence is CASSSGTGETYTF. The CDR3, as DNA: TGTGCCAGCAGCTCCGGGACAGGGGAAACCTACACCTTC.